The 4 T cell receptor beta chains listed next were all sequenced from one sample in a study of blood T cell repertoires in COVID-19. Method: immunoSEQ multiplex PCR; TCRdb's copy keeps in-frame clones and lacks some. This sample has about 69,000 clones, with about four fifths found just once. Sequencing used peripheral blood. The receptors shown here come from a human donor in a cohort sampled during active COVID-19.

V usage is TRBV18 and J usage is TRBJ2-7; 9 nucleotides line up with TRBD2. The length of the CDR3 is 14 residues. Germline CDR1 KGHSH, CDR2 LQKENI. The ends lost 5 bases at V and 1 base at J; junction bases unmatched: 3. The CDR3 loop reads CASSSSGRSYEQYF. In DNA form, the CDR3 reads TGTGCCAGCTCAAGTAGCGGGAGATCCTACGAGCAGTACTTC.

This clone has more than one count but fewer than ten. Written as DNA, the CDR3 is TGTGCCAGCAGCTTTCCGGGAGGGGTAAACAATGAGCAGTTCTTC. Translating it yields CASSFPGGVNNEQFF. The rearrangement links TRBV11-2 to TRBJ2-1; 8 bases agree with TRBD2. V gave up 3 bases and J gave up 5 bases; unmatched junction bases: 6. The germline CDR1 and CDR2 sequences are SGHAT and FQNNGV. The CDR3 runs to 15 residues.

The chain has TRBV28 and TRBJ1-1; possibly TRBD1 for D (5 bases). The CDR3 runs to 14 residues. Trimming left V 2 bases short and J 7 bases short, with 14 bases between. Germline V gene lookup returns CDR1 MDHEN and CDR2 SYDVKM. CDR3: CASSLPARQLEAFF. In nucleotides, the CDR3 is TGTGCCAGCAGTTTACCCGCCCGACAGCTTGAAGCTTTCTTT.

The DNA for the CDR3 is TGTGCCAGCAGCGCCACCGTGGAGTATTCACCCCTCCACTTT. This gives the protein CASSATVEYSPLHF. The chain recombines TRBV9 with TRBJ1-6; no definite D call. Germline assignment: CDR1 SGDLS and CDR2 YYNGEE. The CDR3 extends over 14 amino acids. The germline V and J ends were trimmed by 3 bases and 8 bases, with 12 bases remaining between them.